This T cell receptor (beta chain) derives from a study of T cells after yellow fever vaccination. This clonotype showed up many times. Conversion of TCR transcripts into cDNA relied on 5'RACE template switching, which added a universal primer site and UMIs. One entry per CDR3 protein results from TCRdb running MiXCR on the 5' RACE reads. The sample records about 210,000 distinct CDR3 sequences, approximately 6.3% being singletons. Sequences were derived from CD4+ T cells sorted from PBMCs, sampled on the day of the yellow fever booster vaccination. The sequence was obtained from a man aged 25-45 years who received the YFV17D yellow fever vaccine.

CDR3 sequence (DNA): TGTGCCAGCAGCCCAGCGGGAGGGAGAACAGATACGCAGTATTTT. Protein: CASSPAGGRTDTQYF. The chain carries TRBV4-2 and TRBJ2-3; TRBD2 aligns across 10 bases. The trim removed 4 bases at V and 3 bases at J, leaving 4 bases unmatched. Germline lookup yields CDR1 LGHNA and CDR2 YNFKEQ. This CDR3 contains 15 residues.